Below, 13 T cell receptor beta chains from the same sample are listed, as sequenced in a study of CD8 T cells in Susac syndrome. It was with random hexamers that about 0.45 to 1 ug RNA was reverse transcribed. TCRdb processed the immunoSEQ multiplex PCR reads anew with MiXCR; each CDR3 protein has one entry. Of roughly 150,000 distinct CDR3 sequences in the sample, roughly 96% were seen once. Sequencing was done on a sample of CD4+ T cells from PBMCs. The source is a human donor with Susac syndrome.

The chain uses TRBV20-1 and TRBJ2-5; D is possibly TRBD2 (6 bases). V was shortened by 6 bases and J by 3 bases, with 17 bases between the two germline ends. CDR3 length equals 14 residues. Germline V gene lookup returns CDR1 DFQATT and CDR2 SNEGSKA (reference sequence). The CDR3 region has the DNA TGCAGTGCCACAGACGTGGGGGGAGAAGAGACCCAGTACTTC. Amino acids: CSATDVGGEETQYF.

V is TRBV7-9 and J is TRBJ1-6; no clear D. The germline V gene has CDR1 SEHNR and CDR2 FQNEAQ (reference sequence). The CDR3 runs 13 residues. Deletions cut 5 bases from V and 7 bases from J, with 9 bases between. The CDR3 DNA reads as TGTGCCAGCAGCCCCACGGCGAATTCACCCCTCCACTTT. Its translation: CASSPTANSPLHF.

The gene calls are TRBV6-5 and TRBJ1-6; tentative D call: TRBD1 (5 bases). This CDR3 is built from 15 residues. V gave up 5 bases and J gave up 7 bases, with 15 bases separating them. CDR1 MNHEY and CDR2 SVGAGI come from the germline V gene. The CDR3 region is CASSGERGRNSPLHF. CDR3 DNA sequence: TGTGCCAGCAGTGGGGAACGGGGCCGCAATTCACCCCTCCACTTT.

The V and J genes are TRBV29-1 and TRBJ1-2, with a possible D match to TRBD1 (6 bases). CDR1 is SQVTM and CDR2 is ANQGSEA in the germline V gene. The CDR3 sequence is 14 residues long. V lost 4 bases to trimming and J lost 8 bases, with 20 bases between them. DNA for the CDR3: TGCAGCGTTGGAAAGAGTACAGGGAGTTTAGGCTACACCTTC. Translation gives CSVGKSTGSLGYTF.

V gene TRBV24-1 combines with J gene TRBJ2-5; either TRBD1 or TRBD2 may fit D (5 bases each). The CDR3 sequence is 14 residues long. Trimming removed 5 bases from V and 5 bases from J, with 14 bases in between. Germline lookup yields CDR1 KGHDR and CDR2 SFDVKD. The CDR3 DNA is TGTGCCACCAGTGGCGTCAGGGAGATGGAGACCCAGTACTTC. Its translation: CATSGVREMETQYF.

V and J are TRBV29-1 and TRBJ2-3, with D tentatively TRBD1 (5 bases). The germline gives CDR1 SQVTM, CDR2 ANQGSEA. The CDR3 covers 10 residues. CDR3 residues: CPWGADTQYF. The CDR3 DNA reads as TGCCCGTGGGGCGCAGATACGCAGTATTTT.

The rearrangement links TRBV20-1 to TRBJ2-7; a weak D match, TRBD1 (5 bases). V was pared by 4 bases and J by 4 bases, with 17 bases between. Germline CDR1 DFQATT, CDR2 SNEGSKA (reference sequence). The CDR3 consists of 14 residues. CDR3 protein: CSATEVQGQYEQYF. The CDR3 DNA is TGCAGTGCTACCGAGGTTCAGGGTCAATACGAGCAGTACTTC.

This chain links TRBV5-4 with TRBJ2-2, with 9 positions matching TRBD1. V was clipped by 3 bases and J by 9 bases; unmatched bases: 6. The V gene's germline CDR1 is SGHNT and CDR2 YYREEE (reference sequence). This CDR3 contains 14 residues. The CDR3 DNA is TGTGCCAGCAGCTACGGGACAGGGCGGTGGGAGCTGTTTTTT. It codes for CASSYGTGRWELFF.

As concerns this clonotype: Germline and junction disagree at one end, which may indicate a read error. V usage is TRBV15 and J usage is TRBJ2-5, with 7 bases that match TRBD2. This CDR3 has 12 residues. Germline loops: CDR1 LNHNV, CDR2 YYDKDF (reference sequence). The CDR3 here is CATSRAGLGENF. The CDR3 bases are TGTGCCACCAGCAGAGCTGGACTAGGGGAAAACTTC.

The chain is built from TRBV20-1 and TRBJ2-1; possibly TRBD2 for D (6 bases). The V gene's germline CDR1 is DFQATT and CDR2 SNEGSKA (reference sequence). CDR3 length equals 18 residues. With 0 bases removed from V and 0 bases from J, the gap between germline ends came to 18 bases. The CDR3 sequence is CSARESGSGPFSYNEQFF. The CDR3 nucleotides read TGCAGTGCTAGAGAGAGTGGAAGCGGGCCCTTCTCCTACAATGAGCAGTTCTTC.

The rearrangement uses TRBV12-3 or TRBV12-4 and TRBJ2-4; TRBD2 is a possible D gene (6 bases). This CDR3 comprises 17 residues. V shed 5 bases and J shed 0 bases, with 17 bases lying between them. CDR3 sequence (DNA): TGTGCCAGCAGTCCACCGGGTTGGGACTTAGCCAAAAACATTCAGTACTTC. It specifies CASSPPGWDLAKNIQYF.

The V call is TRBV7-6, the J call TRBJ2-1, with TRBD2 matching over 11 bases. Trimming took 3 bases from V and 3 from J; bases not matched to a gene: 7. Per the germline V gene, CDR1 is SGHVS and CDR2 is FNYEAQ. The CDR3 is 17 amino acids. For the CDR3, the DNA is TGTGCCAGCAGCTTCCCTCGTAGCGGGGGGGACTACAATGAGCAGTTCTTC. Amino acid sequence: CASSFPRSGGDYNEQFF.

The CDR3 sequence: CASSQDGTGRNTIYF. For the CDR3, the DNA is TGCGCCAGCAGCCAAGACGGGACAGGTCGAAACACCATATATTTT. This rearrangement joins TRBV4-3 to TRBJ1-3; TRBD1 matches at 8 bases. CDR3 length equals 15 residues. Germline loops: CDR1 LGHNA, CDR2 YSLEER. Trimming removed 0 bases from V and 5 bases from J; junction bases left unmatched: 3.